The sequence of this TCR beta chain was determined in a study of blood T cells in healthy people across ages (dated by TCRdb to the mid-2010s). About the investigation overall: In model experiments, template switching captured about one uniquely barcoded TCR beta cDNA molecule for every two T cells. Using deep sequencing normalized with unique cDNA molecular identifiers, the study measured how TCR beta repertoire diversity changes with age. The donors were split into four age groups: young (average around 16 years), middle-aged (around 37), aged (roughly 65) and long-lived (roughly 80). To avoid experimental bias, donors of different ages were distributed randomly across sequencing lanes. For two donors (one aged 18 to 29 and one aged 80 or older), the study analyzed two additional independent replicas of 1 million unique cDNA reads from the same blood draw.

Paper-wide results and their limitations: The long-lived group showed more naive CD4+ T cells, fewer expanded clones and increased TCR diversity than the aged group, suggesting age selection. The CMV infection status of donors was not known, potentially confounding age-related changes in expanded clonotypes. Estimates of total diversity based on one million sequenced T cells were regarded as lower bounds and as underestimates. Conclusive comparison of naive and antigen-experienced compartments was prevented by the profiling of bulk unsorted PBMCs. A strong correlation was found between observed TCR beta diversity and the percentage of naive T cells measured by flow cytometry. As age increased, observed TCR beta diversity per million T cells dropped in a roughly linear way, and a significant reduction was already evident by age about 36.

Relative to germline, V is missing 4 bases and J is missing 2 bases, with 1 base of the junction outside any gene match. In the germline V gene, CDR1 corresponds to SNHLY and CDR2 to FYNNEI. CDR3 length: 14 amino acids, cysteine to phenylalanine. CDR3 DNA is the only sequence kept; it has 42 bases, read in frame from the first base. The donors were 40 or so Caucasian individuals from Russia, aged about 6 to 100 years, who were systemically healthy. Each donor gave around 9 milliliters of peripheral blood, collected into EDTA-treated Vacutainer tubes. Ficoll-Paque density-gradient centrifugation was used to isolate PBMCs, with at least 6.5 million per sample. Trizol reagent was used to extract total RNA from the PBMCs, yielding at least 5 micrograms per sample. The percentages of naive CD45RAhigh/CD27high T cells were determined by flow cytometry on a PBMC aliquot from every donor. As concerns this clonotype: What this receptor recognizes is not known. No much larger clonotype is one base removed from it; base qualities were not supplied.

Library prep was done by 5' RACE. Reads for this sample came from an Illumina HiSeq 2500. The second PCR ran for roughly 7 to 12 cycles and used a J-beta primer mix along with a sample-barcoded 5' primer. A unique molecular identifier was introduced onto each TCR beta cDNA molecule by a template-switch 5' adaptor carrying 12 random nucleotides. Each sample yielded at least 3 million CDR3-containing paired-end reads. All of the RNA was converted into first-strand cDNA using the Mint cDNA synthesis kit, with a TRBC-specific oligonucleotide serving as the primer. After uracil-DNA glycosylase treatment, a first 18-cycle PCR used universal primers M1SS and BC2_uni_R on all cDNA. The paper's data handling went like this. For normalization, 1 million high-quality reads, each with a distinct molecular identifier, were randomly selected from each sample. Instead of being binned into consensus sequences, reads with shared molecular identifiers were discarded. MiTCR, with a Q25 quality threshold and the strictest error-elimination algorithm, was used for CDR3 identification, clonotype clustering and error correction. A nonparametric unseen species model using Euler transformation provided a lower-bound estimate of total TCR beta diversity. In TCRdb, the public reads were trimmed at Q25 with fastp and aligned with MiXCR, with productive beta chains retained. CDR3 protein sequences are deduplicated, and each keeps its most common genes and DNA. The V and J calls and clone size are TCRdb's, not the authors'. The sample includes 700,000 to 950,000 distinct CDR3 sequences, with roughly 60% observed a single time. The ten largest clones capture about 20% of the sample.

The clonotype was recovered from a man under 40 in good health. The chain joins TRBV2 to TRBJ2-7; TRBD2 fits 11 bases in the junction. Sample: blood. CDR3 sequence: CASSGLAGTYEQYF. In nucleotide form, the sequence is TGTGCCAGCAGTGGACTAGCGGGAACCTACGAGCAGTACTTC. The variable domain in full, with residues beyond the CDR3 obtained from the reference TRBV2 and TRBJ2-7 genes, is EPEVTQTPSHQVTQMGQEVILRCVPISNHLYFYWYRQILGQKVEFLVSFYNNEISEKSEIFDDQFSVERPDGSNFTLKIRSTKLEDSAMYFCASSGLAGTYEQYFGPGTRLTVT.